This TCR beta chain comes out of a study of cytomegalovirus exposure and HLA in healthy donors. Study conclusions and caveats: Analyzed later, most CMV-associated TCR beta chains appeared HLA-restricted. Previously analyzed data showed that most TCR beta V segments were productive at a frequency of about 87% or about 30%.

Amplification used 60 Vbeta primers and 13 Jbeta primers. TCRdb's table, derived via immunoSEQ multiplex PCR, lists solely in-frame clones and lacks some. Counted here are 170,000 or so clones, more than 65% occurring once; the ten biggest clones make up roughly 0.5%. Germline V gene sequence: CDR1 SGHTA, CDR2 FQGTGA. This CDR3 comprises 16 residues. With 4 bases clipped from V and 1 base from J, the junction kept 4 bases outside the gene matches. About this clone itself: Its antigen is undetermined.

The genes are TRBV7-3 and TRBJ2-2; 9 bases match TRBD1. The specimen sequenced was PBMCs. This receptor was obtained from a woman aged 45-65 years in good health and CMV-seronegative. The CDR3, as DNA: TGTGCCAGCAGCTCCCCGGGACAGGGGAACACCGGGGAGCTGTTTTTT. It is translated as CASSSPGQGNTGELFF.